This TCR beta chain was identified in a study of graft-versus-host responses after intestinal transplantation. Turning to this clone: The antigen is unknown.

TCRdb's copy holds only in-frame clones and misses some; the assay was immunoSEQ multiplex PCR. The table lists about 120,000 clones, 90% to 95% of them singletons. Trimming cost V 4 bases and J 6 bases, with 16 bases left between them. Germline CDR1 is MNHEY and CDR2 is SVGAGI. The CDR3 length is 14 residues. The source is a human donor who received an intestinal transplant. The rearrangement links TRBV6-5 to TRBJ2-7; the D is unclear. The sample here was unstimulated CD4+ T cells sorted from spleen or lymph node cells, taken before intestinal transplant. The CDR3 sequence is CASSSRPVNGEQYF. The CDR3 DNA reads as TGTGCCAGCAGTTCCCGCCCCGTTAACGGCGAGCAGTACTTC.